This T cell receptor beta chain was recorded in a study of PD-1 blockade in mismatch repair-deficient tumors. Background on the study: Patients had approximately 12 mismatch repair-deficient cancer types, all previously treated and progressing.

A word on this clone: The target antigen is unknown.

Measured with immunoSEQ multiplex PCR; TCRdb has only the in-frame clones, and not every one. The sample holds about 66,000 clones, 60% to 80% seen once. The study's findings and limits: Tumor-resident clones, often absent from pretreatment blood, expanded after pembrolizumab and then contracted.

Mismatch repair deficiency was confirmed in all patients, by PCR or immunohistochemistry. The sample consisted of peripheral blood, taken 2 weeks after starting pembrolizumab. This TCR derives from an adult with mismatch repair-deficient cancer.

In nucleotides, the CDR3 is TGTGCCAGCAGTTCCACCTTGGCAAATGGCTACACCTTC. This gives the protein CASSSTLANGYTF. The chain carries TRBV28 and TRBJ1-2; no reliable D call. Germline V gives CDR1 MDHEN, CDR2 SYDVKM. With 4 bases removed from V and 6 bases from J, the gap between germline ends came to 12 bases. This CDR3 spans 13 amino acids.